This entry lists 24 T cell receptor beta chains sequenced from one sample in a study of T cells after yellow fever vaccination. Via MiXCR, TCRdb re-called the 5' RACE reads, giving one row per CDR3 protein. Here the sample spans roughly 340,000 distinct CDR3 sequences, roughly 9.4% being singletons. The sequencing here drew on PBMCs, taken on the day of the first yellow fever vaccination. The receptors originated from a man younger than 35 who received the YFV17D yellow fever vaccine.

This clonotype has a handful of counts. The V call is TRBV11-1, the J call TRBJ2-1; D uncertain. Trimming took 3 bases from V and 2 from J, leaving 5 bases between them. The CDR3 is 13 amino acids. Germline V CDR1 and CDR2: SGHAT, FQDESV (reference sequence). CDR3 in DNA: TGTGCCAGCAGCTTCTTGACCTACAATGAGCAGTTCTTC. Encoded protein: CASSFLTYNEQFF.

This clonotype was found a few times. V gene TRBV20-1 combines with J gene TRBJ1-1; tentatively, D is TRBD1 (5 bases). CDR1 is DFQATT, CDR2 SNEGSKA, per germline (reference sequence). There are 13 residues in the CDR3. V shed 0 bases and J shed 2 bases, with 7 bases lying between them. In DNA, the CDR3 is TGCAGTGCTAGAGAGGGGCCTAACACTGAAGCTTTCTTT. Encoded protein: CSAREGPNTEAFF.

The chain couples TRBV6-1 to TRBJ1-5, with D possibly being TRBD1 (6 bases). CDR1 and CDR2 (germline): MNHNS, SASEGT. CDR3 length equals 16 residues. V gave up 3 bases and J gave up 5 bases, with 17 bases separating them. CDR3 loop: CASSDGRGRGYQPQHF. The CDR3 DNA is TGTGCCAGCAGTGATGGTAGGGGCAGGGGATATCAGCCCCAGCATTTT.

This clonotype was observed many times. The CDR3, as DNA: TGCGCCAGCAGCCAAGACCCTTTTCAGGACGGAAACATTCAGTACTTC. Protein: CASSQDPFQDGNIQYF. The rearrangement uses TRBV4-3 and TRBJ2-4; D remains ambiguous. Germline V gene sequence: CDR1 LGHNA, CDR2 YSLEER. The V and J ends lost 0 bases and 6 bases respectively, with 15 bases between them. The CDR3 loop spans 16 amino acids.

Comment on this clonotype: A read error may produce the germline difference seen at one junction end. The chain joins TRBV27 to TRBJ2-5; D is possibly TRBD2 (6 bases). Germline lookup yields CDR1 MNHEY and CDR2 SMNVEV (reference sequence). The CDR3 is 13 residues long. The CDR3: CPSRPHAGETQYF. The CDR3 nucleotides read TGTCCCAGCAGACCCCACGCGGGGGAGACCCAGTACTTC.

This clonotype is a singleton in its sample. V gene TRBV5-1 combines with J gene TRBJ2-2; 12 bases align to TRBD1. J was trimmed by 1 base and V by 4 bases; bases with no gene match: 17. The CDR3 is 21 residues long. Germline V lookup: CDR1 SGHRS, CDR2 YFSETQ. CDR3 in amino acids: CASSPPKWGTGGEVNTGELFF. Written as DNA, the CDR3 is TGCGCCAGCAGCCCGCCTAAGTGGGGGACAGGGGGCGAGGTGAACACCGGGGAGCTGTTTTTT.

The table lists this clonotype with a few counts. The chain joins TRBV6-1 to TRBJ2-5, with D possibly TRBD2 on 6 matching bases. CDR1 and CDR2 (germline): MNHNS, SASEGT. V was trimmed by 5 bases and J by 4 bases, leaving 20 bases between them. This CDR3 is 16 amino acids long. CDR3 nucleotide sequence: TGTGCCAGCAGTACCACCGGGGGACGGCGGGGAGAGACCCAGTACTTC. Translated: CASSTTGGRRGETQYF.

This clonotype was observed at least ten times. The chain has TRBV7-2 and TRBJ2-6, with no clear D. Germline V gene sequence: CDR1 SGHTA, CDR2 FQGNSA. Trimming removed 1 base at V and 0 bases at J, with 10 bases between. This CDR3 has 17 residues. The CDR3 reads CASSLVAGTSGANVLTF. CDR3 nucleotide sequence: TGTGCCAGCAGCTTAGTCGCCGGCACCTCTGGGGCCAACGTCCTGACTTTC.

There are many counts of this clonotype. J is TRBJ2-1 and V is TRBV12-3 or TRBV12-4; TRBD1 or TRBD2 may be the D gene (5 bases each). Deletions cut 6 bases from V and 2 bases from J, with 14 bases between. CDR3 length: 15 amino acids. CDR3 DNA: TGTGCCAGCAGCCTCCGGGACGGGACCTACAATGAGCAGTTCTTC. It codes for CASSLRDGTYNEQFF.

This clonotype was observed a few times. The gene calls are TRBV3-1 and TRBJ1-5; D is uncertain. The CDR3 runs 12 residues. V was shortened by 0 bases and J by 12 bases, with 9 bases between the two germline ends. In germline, CDR1 is LGHDT, CDR2 YNNKEL (reference sequence). The CDR3 protein is CASSQDPGLQHF. CDR3 coding DNA: TGTGCCAGCAGCCAAGATCCTGGGCTCCAGCATTTT.

This clonotype has more than one count but fewer than ten. The chain has TRBV4-3 and TRBJ2-7; 12 bases align to TRBD1. Losses at the gene ends were 6 bases for V and 5 bases for J; bases not matched to a gene: 8. CDR1 LGHNA and CDR2 YSLEER come from the germline V gene. This CDR3 region has 15 residues. This chain's CDR3 is CASRLTGQGAHEQYF. For the CDR3, the DNA is TGCGCCAGCAGGCTGACGGGACAGGGGGCTCACGAGCAGTACTTC.

This clonotype occurred a few times. The V gene is TRBV5-6, the J gene TRBJ1-6, with 8 bases aligning to TRBD1. The CDR3 contains 15 residues. V lost 2 bases to trimming and J lost 8 bases; unmatched junction nucleotides: 6. CDR1 is SGHDT and CDR2 is YYEEEE in the germline V gene. For the CDR3, the DNA is TGTGCCAGCAGCTTTGGACAGGGAGGTTATTCACCCCTCCACTTT. This codes for CASSFGQGGYSPLHF.

The chain recombines TRBV4-3 with TRBJ2-5, with 8 bases matching TRBD1. V lost 2 bases, J lost 5 bases, and 7 bases stayed unmatched. Germline V gene data show CDR1 as LGHNA and CDR2 as YSLEER. This CDR3 has 15 residues. CDR3 nucleotide sequence: TGCGCCAGCAGCCAATCGGGGACAGGTTTCGAGACCCAGTACTTC. This codes for CASSQSGTGFETQYF.

The rearrangement joins TRBV6-2 or TRBV6-3 to TRBJ2-2; 9 bases match TRBD2. V shed 0 bases and J 5 bases; nucleotides not matched to a gene: 19. The CDR3 has 21 amino acids. Germline CDR1 MNHEY, CDR2 SVGEGT. The CDR3 region is CASSYSFRPIAGARGTGELFF. For the CDR3, the DNA is TGTGCCAGCAGTTACTCTTTCCGCCCGATAGCGGGGGCGAGGGGTACCGGGGAGCTGTTTTTT.

The sample holds a few counts of this clonotype. The chain carries TRBV7-9 and TRBJ2-2; D remains unclear. The germline V gene has CDR1 SEHNR and CDR2 FQNEAQ (reference sequence). Trimming cost V 5 bases and J 6 bases, with 10 bases left between them. CDR3 length: 13 amino acids. DNA of the CDR3: TGTGCCAGCAGCGCCGGGTGGGCCGGGGAGCTGTTTTTT. Translation: CASSAGWAGELFF.

The chain links TRBV5-1 to TRBJ2-7; 8 positions match TRBD1. This CDR3 has 16 amino acids. V trimming: 2 bases; J trimming: 3 bases; junction bases outside the gene matches: 10. The germline CDR1 and CDR2 sequences are SGHRS and YFSETQ. CDR3 nucleotides: TGCGCCAGCAGCTTCACCCCGACAGGGGATATCTACGAGCAGTACTTC. Its translation is CASSFTPTGDIYEQYF.

The V and J genes are TRBV6-1 and TRBJ1-5, with no clear D. The length of the CDR3 is 14 residues. V was cut by 7 bases and J by 3 bases, with 13 bases left in between. CDR1 and CDR2 from the germline V gene are MNHNS and SASEGT. As DNA, the CDR3 is TGTGCCAGCACCCCCGCGGGTCCCAATCAGCCCCAGCATTTT. This gives the protein CASTPAGPNQPQHF.

The chain links TRBV9 to TRBJ2-7; TRBD1 might be the D (5 bases). Germline loops: CDR1 SGDLS, CDR2 YYNGEE. The CDR3 is made up of 13 amino acids. V was pared by 0 bases and J by 10 bases, with 14 bases between. DNA for the CDR3: TGTGCCAGCAGCGTAGGATGGGGCAGTTTCCAGTACTTC. It yields the protein CASSVGWGSFQYF.

This clonotype has at least ten counts. The V and J genes are TRBV30 and TRBJ2-1; D unresolved. Germline V lookup: CDR1 GTSNPN, CDR2 SVGIG (reference sequence). The CDR3 totals 12 residues. Trimming left V 4 bases short and J 7 bases short, with 11 bases between. The CDR3 DNA reads as TGTGCCTGGAATTCAGGTGGGAATGAGCAGTTCTTC. Residues: CAWNSGGNEQFF.

This clonotype has at least ten counts. The chain has TRBV18 and TRBJ1-6; no reliable D call. CDR1 is KGHSH, CDR2 LQKENI, per germline. This CDR3 has 14 amino acids. V was pared by 6 bases and J by 7 bases, with 13 bases between. The CDR3 bases are TGTGCCAGCTCGAGTGCGTCTACCAATTCACCCCTCCACTTT. It specifies CASSSASTNSPLHF.

This sequence joins TRBV12-3 or TRBV12-4 and TRBJ2-3; a possible D gene is TRBD2 (6 bases). The CDR3 runs 13 residues. V lost 8 bases, J lost 7 bases, and 16 bases lay in between. The CDR3 DNA follows: TGTGCCAGCGGTCTCTCGGGGGAGTATACGCAGTATTTT. It specifies CASGLSGEYTQYF.

This clonotype was observed many times. The chain combines TRBV5-1 with TRBJ2-5, with TRBD1 matching over 7 bases. Germline loops: CDR1 SGHRS, CDR2 YFSETQ. Trimming removed 4 bases from V and 2 bases from J; junction bases left unmatched: 8. The CDR3 extends over 15 amino acids. The CDR3 loop reads CASSTSTGSQETQYF. CDR3 sequence (DNA): TGCGCCAGCAGCACATCGACAGGGAGTCAAGAGACCCAGTACTTC.

This clonotype was counted only a few times. V usage is TRBV3-1 and J usage is TRBJ2-5; D gene ambiguous. The germline CDR1 and CDR2 sequences are LGHDT and YNNKEL (reference sequence). There are 14 residues in the CDR3. V gave up 4 bases and J gave up 5 bases, with 14 bases separating them. The DNA for the CDR3 is TGTGCCAGCAGCCTTATCACGAGAACGGAGACCCAGTACTTC. It codes for CASSLITRTETQYF.

This chain connects TRBV7-8 to TRBJ2-3; D gene ambiguous. The CDR3 sequence is 13 residues long. Trimming removed 5 bases at V and 6 bases at J, with 12 bases between. Per germline, CDR1 SGHVS and CDR2 FQNEAQ. The CDR3 DNA sequence: TGTGCCAGCAGCCCCTCCGTTTGGGATACGCAGTATTTT. This translates into CASSPSVWDTQYF.